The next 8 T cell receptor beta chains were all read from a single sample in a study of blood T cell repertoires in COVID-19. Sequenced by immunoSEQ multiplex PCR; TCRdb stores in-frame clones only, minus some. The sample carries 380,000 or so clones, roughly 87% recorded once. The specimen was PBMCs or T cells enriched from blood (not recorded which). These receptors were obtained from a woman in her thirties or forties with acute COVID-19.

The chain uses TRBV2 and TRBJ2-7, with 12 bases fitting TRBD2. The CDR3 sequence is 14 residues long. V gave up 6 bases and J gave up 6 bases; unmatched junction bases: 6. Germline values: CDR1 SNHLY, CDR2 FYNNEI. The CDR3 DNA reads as TGTGCCAGCAGGGCTAGCGGGGGGGCCGTCGAGCAGTACTTC. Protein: CASRASGGAVEQYF.

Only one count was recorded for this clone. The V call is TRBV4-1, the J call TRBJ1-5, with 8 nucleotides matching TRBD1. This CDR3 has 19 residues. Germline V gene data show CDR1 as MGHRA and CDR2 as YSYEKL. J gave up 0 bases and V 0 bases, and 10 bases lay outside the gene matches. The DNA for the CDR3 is TGCGCCAGCAGCCAAGATCTGCGGGACAGGCTTTATAGCAATCAGCCCCAGCATTTT. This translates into CASSQDLRDRLYSNQPQHF.

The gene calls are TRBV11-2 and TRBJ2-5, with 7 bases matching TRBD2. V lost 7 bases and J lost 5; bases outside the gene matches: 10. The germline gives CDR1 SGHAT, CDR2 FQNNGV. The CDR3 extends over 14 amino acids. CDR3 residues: CASTPGGTSETQYF. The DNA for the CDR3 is TGTGCCAGCACCCCGGGGGGAACATCGGAGACCCAGTACTTC.

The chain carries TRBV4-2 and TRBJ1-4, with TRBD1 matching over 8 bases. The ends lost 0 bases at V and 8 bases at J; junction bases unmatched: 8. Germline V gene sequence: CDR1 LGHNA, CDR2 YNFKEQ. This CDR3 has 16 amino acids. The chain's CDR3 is CASSQEGDRSAEKLFF. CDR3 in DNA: TGTGCCAGCAGCCAAGAGGGGGACAGGTCCGCGGAAAAACTGTTTTTT.

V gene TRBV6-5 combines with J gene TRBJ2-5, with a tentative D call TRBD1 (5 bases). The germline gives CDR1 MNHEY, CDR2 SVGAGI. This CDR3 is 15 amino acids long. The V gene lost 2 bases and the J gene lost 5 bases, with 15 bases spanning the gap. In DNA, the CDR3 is TGTGCCAGCAGTTACGGGGCACCGCAAAGGGAGACCCAGTACTTC. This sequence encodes CASSYGAPQRETQYF.

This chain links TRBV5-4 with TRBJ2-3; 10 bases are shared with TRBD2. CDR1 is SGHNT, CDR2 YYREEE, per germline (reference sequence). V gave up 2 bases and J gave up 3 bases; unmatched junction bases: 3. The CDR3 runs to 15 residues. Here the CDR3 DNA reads TGTGCCAGCAGCTTTCTAGCGGGGGTTACAGATACGCAGTATTTT. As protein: CASSFLAGVTDTQYF.

CDR3: CASSQTGGEAFF. The CDR3 DNA is TGTGCCAGCAGCCAGACAGGGGGAGAAGCTTTCTTT. This chain connects TRBV4-2 to TRBJ1-1; 9 nucleotides agree with TRBD1. Germline values: CDR1 LGHNA, CDR2 YNFKEQ. This CDR3 spans 12 amino acids. J was trimmed by 8 bases and V by 3 bases; bases with no gene match: 1.

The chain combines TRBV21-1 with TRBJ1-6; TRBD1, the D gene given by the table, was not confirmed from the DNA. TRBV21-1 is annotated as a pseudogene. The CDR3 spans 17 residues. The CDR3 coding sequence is TGTGCCAGCAGCAAAGGGGACAGGGTCACCTATAATTCACCCCTCCACTTT. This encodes CASSKGDRVTYNSPLHF.